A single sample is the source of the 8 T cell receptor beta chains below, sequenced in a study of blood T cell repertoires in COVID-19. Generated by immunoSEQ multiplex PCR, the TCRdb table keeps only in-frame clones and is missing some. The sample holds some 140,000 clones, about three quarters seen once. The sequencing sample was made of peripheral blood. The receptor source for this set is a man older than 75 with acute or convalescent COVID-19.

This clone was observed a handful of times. CDR3 sequence (DNA): TGTGCCAGTAGTGTAGCCGGGACAGGGGGTAATGAAAAACTGTTTTTT. It is translated as CASSVAGTGGNEKLFF. The V and J genes are TRBV19 and TRBJ1-4; 11 positions agree with TRBD1. V was clipped by 5 bases and J by 4 bases; unmatched bases: 6. This CDR3 spans 16 amino acids. Germline lookup yields CDR1 LNHDA and CDR2 SQIVND (reference sequence).

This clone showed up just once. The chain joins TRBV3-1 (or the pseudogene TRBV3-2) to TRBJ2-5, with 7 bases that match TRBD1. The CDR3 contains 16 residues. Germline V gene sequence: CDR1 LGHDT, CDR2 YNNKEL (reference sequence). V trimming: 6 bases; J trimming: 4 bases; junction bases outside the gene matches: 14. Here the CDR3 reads CASRGAEGAMGETQYF. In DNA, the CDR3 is TGTGCCAGCAGGGGCGCTGAGGGGGCTATGGGAGAGACCCAGTACTTC.

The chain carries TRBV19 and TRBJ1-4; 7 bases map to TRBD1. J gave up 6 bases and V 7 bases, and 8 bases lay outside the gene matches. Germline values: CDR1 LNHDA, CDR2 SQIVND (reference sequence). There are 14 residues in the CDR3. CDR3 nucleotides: TGTGCCAGTACGGGGACAGCCGGCGATGAAAAACTGTTTTTT. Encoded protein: CASTGTAGDEKLFF. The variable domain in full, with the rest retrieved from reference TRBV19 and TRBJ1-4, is DGGITQSPKYLFRKEGQNVTLSCEQNLNHDAMYWYRQDPGQGLRLIYYSQIVNDFQKGDIAEGYSVSREKKESFPLTVTSAQKNPTAFYLCASTGTAGDEKLFFGSGTQLSVL.

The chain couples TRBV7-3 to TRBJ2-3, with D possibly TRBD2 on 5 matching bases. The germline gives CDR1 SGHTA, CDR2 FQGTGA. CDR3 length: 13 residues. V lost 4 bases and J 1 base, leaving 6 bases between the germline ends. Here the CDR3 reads CASSSGGTDTQYF. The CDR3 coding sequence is TGTGCCAGCAGCTCCGGGGGCACAGATACGCAGTATTTT. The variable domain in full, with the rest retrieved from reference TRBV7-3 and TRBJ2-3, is GAGVSQTPSNKVTEKGKYVELRCDPISGHTALYWYRQSLGQGPEFLIYFQGTGAADDSGLPNDRFFAVRPEGSVSTLKIQRTERGDSAVYLCASSSGGTDTQYFGPGTRLTVL.

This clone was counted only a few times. The CDR3 spells CASSLRGPDTEAFF. The CDR3 nucleotides read TGTGCCAGCAGCTTAAGGGGGCCGGACACTGAAGCTTTCTTT. The chain combines TRBV7-3 with TRBJ1-1, with TRBD1 as a possible D gene (6 bases). The germline gives CDR1 SGHTA, CDR2 FQGTGA. Between the trimmed V and J ends, which lost 1 base and 3 bases, there was a span of 9 bases. The CDR3 is 14 amino acids.

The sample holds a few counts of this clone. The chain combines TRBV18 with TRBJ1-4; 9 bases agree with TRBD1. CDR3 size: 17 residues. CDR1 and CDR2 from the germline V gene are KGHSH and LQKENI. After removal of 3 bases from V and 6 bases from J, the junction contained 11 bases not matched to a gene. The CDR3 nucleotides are TGTGCCAGCTCACCGAATCCCCCGGGACAGGGTTATGAAAAACTGTTTTTT. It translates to CASSPNPPGQGYEKLFF. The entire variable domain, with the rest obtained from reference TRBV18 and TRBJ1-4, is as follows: NAGVMQNPRHLVRRRGQEARLRCSPMKGHSHVYWYRQLPEEGLKFMVYLQKENIIDESGMPKERFSAEFPKEGPSILRIQQVVRGDSAAYFCASSPNPPGQGYEKLFFGSGTQLSVL.

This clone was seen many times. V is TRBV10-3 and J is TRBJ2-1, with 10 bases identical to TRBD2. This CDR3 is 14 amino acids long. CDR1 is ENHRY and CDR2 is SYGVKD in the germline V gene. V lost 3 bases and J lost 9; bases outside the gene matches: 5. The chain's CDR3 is CAISDSGGAIEQFF. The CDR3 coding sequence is TGTGCCATCAGTGACAGCGGGGGGGCCATTGAGCAGTTCTTC.

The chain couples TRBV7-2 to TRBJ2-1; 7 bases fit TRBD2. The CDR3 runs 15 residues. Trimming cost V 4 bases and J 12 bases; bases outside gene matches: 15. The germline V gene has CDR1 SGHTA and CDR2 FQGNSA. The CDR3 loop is CASSSAGVPTMGQFF. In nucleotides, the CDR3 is TGTGCCAGCAGCTCCGCGGGAGTTCCTACAATGGGGCAGTTCTTC.